The present T cell receptor (beta chain) was sequenced within a study of OX40 agonist ivuxolimab in advanced cancers. V shed 5 bases, J shed 2 bases, and the junction held 3 bases outside the gene matches. This CDR3 region has 13 residues. Germline V gives CDR1 MNHNY, CDR2 SVGAGI (reference sequence). Profiled with immunoSEQ multiplex PCR; TCRdb holds only in-frame clones, not every one. The table lists about 79,000 clones, under 85% of them singletons. This rearrangement joins TRBV6-6 to TRBJ2-7; 7 positions agree with TRBD1. Sequencing used CD4+ or CD8+ T cells sorted from blood, obtained in a trial of the OX40 agonist ivuxolimab. This sequence originates from an adult with an advanced solid tumor such as melanoma, head and neck, liver or kidney cancer. The CDR3 bases are TGTGCCAGCAGTACGACAGGGCCCTACGAGCAGTACTTC. Translation gives CASSTTGPYEQYF.